This TCR beta chain appears in the sequencing data of a study of a mutant IDH1 vaccine in newly diagnosed glioma. For the study at large: Eight vaccinations reached patients in weeks 1, 3, 5, 7, 11, 15, 19 and 23. Onset of vaccination occurred 4-6 weeks following radiotherapy alone, or with temozolomide cycles.

TCRdb keeps only in-frame clones here, not all; method: immunoSEQ multiplex PCR. Among around 40,000 clones, 84% were seen once, and the ten largest hold 2% to 2.5%. As to time point: week 11, during vaccination. Each dose of the vaccine consisted of 300 ug of mutant IDH1 20-mer peptide, with topical imiquimod. Every donor had a new WHO grade 3 or 4 astrocytoma that was IDH1-mutant, with loss of nuclear ATRX. Worth noting for this clone: Its antigen is unidentified. The junction and the germline gene differ at one end; a read error may be behind it.

This CDR3 is built from 17 residues. Germline assignment: CDR1 LGHNA and CDR2 YSLEER. The receptor was derived from a man aged 35-49 years with glioma. The rearrangement uses TRBV4-3 and TRBJ2-3, with 10 positions matching TRBD2. Here the sequenced sample was PBMCs, taken from a glioma patient whose treatment included an IDH1 peptide vaccine. CDR3 in DNA: TGCGCCAGCAGCCAAGATGTAGCTAGCGGGAGCATAGATACGCAGTATTTT. Its translation is CASSQDVASGSIDTQYF.